The 9 T cell receptor beta chains reported below all come from one sample, sequenced in a study of shared clonotypes between healthy human individuals. Clones were sequenced by immunoSEQ multiplex PCR, and TCRdb holds only the in-frame ones, with some missing. The sample comprises 980,000 or so clones, around 80% of which are singletons, and nearly 1.5% rests with the top ten. What was sequenced was memory CD4+ T cells sorted from blood. The subset here: CD45RA-negative fraction. Receptors were obtained from a man aged 18 to 30 in good health.

The chain combines TRBV5-1 with TRBJ2-1; D gene ambiguous. Germline V gene data show CDR1 as SGHRS and CDR2 as YFSETQ. There are 15 residues in the CDR3. Trimming removed 0 bases from V and 7 bases from J, with 14 bases in between. This CDR3 is CASSLGWAIQNEQFF. CDR3 coding DNA: TGCGCCAGCAGCTTGGGCTGGGCCATTCAAAATGAGCAGTTCTTC. Drawing the rest from reference TRBV5-1 and TRBJ2-1, the complete variable domain is KAGVTQTPRYLIKTRGQQVTLSCSPISGHRSVSWYQQTPGQGLQFLFEYFSETQRNKGNFPGRFSGRQFSNSRSEMNVSTLELGDSALYLCASSLGWAIQNEQFFGPGTRLTVL.

The table lists this clone with a few counts. The gene calls are TRBV7-9 and TRBJ2-5; D perhaps matches TRBD2 (6 bases). CDR1 and CDR2 from the germline V gene are SEHNR and FQNEAQ (reference sequence). The CDR3 is made up of 15 amino acids. V lost 0 bases and J lost 2, with 10 bases in between. CDR3 coding DNA: TGTGCCAGCAGCTTAGCCGGGACTTCTCAAGAGACCCAGTACTTC. It translates to CASSLAGTSQETQYF.

The gene calls are TRBV7-2 and TRBJ2-5; D is uncertain. V was clipped by 2 bases and J by 5 bases, with 18 bases between them. This CDR3 is 16 amino acids long. The germline V gene has CDR1 SGHTA and CDR2 FQGNSA. In nucleotides, the CDR3 is TGTGCCAGCAGCTTAACCCACTTAGCCGGGTGGGAGACCCAGTACTTC. Residues: CASSLTHLAGWETQYF.

V gene TRBV6-6 combines with J gene TRBJ2-3; D is undetermined. V was trimmed by 5 bases and J by 4 bases, leaving 10 bases between them. This CDR3 has 13 residues. Germline CDR1 reads MNHNY; CDR2 reads SVGAGI (reference sequence). CDR3 DNA sequence: TGTGCCAGCAGTCGACTGGGGTCAGATACGCAGTATTTT. Translation gives CASSRLGSDTQYF.

The chain combines TRBV14 with TRBJ1-4; D not resolved. Germline V lookup: CDR1 SGHDN, CDR2 FVKESK. V gave up 4 bases and J gave up 7 bases, with 7 bases separating them. The CDR3 has 12 residues. The CDR3 DNA reads TGTGCCAGCAGCCTGGAACGTGAAAAACTGTTTTTT. It encodes CASSLEREKLFF.

The chain is built from TRBV21-1 and TRBJ1-1. TRBV21-1 is an annotated pseudogene. The CDR3 runs to 13 residues. The CDR3 sequence is CASTGAFTMKAFF. The CDR3 nucleotides are TGTGCCAGCACCGGAGCATTTACTATGAAGGCTTTCTTT.

The chain carries TRBV2 and TRBJ1-2; TRBD1 agrees at 12 bases. CDR1 and CDR2 from the germline V gene are SNHLY and FYNNEI. V lost 6 bases and J lost 8; bases outside the gene matches: 10. This CDR3 has 15 residues. For the CDR3, the DNA is TGTGCCAGCAGAAGACTGGGACAGGGGGCGCAGGGCTACACCTTC. As protein: CASRRLGQGAQGYTF.

This clone was found a few times. The V call is TRBV5-1, the J call TRBJ1-4; 9 nucleotides line up with TRBD1. CDR1 and CDR2 from the germline V gene are SGHRS and YFSETQ. V lost 0 bases and J lost 3; bases outside the gene matches: 3. This CDR3 spans 16 amino acids. The CDR3 sequence: CASSLGDRASNEKLFF. CDR3 nucleotide sequence: TGCGCCAGCAGCTTGGGGGACAGGGCCTCTAATGAAAAACTGTTTTTT. The entire variable domain, with the rest obtained from reference TRBV5-1 and TRBJ1-4, is as follows: KAGVTQTPRYLIKTRGQQVTLSCSPISGHRSVSWYQQTPGQGLQFLFEYFSETQRNKGNFPGRFSGRQFSNSRSEMNVSTLELGDSALYLCASSLGDRASNEKLFFGSGTQLSVL.

The V and J genes are TRBV28 and TRBJ2-7; D gene unclear. V was clipped by 6 bases and J by 6 bases, with 9 bases between them. Germline CDR1 MDHEN, CDR2 SYDVKM. The CDR3 is 11 amino acids. In DNA, the CDR3 is TGTGCCAGCAGAGACCCTCCCGAGCAGTACTTC. Amino acids: CASRDPPEQYF. Full variable domain (rest looked up from reference TRBV28 and TRBJ2-7): DVKVTQSSRYLVKRTGEKVFLECVQDMDHENMFWYRQDPGLGLRLIYFSYDVKMKEKGDIPEGYSVSREKKERFSLILESASTNQTSMYLCASRDPPEQYFGPGTRLTVT.